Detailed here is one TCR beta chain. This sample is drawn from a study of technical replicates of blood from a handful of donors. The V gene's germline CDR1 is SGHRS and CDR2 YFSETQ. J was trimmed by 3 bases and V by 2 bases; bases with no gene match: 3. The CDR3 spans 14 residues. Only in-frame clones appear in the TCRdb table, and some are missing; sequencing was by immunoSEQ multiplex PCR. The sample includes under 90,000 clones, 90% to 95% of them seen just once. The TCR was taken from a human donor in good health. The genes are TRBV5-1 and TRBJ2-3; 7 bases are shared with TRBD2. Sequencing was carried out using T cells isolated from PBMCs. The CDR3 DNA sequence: TGCGCCAGCAGCTTCGGGGAGGGAACAGATACGCAGTATTTT. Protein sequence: CASSFGEGTDTQYF. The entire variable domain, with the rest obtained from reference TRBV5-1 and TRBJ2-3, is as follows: KAGVTQTPRYLIKTRGQQVTLSCSPISGHRSVSWYQQTPGQGLQFLFEYFSETQRNKGNFPGRFSGRQFSNSRSEMNVSTLELGDSALYLCASSFGEGTDTQYFGPGTRLTVL.